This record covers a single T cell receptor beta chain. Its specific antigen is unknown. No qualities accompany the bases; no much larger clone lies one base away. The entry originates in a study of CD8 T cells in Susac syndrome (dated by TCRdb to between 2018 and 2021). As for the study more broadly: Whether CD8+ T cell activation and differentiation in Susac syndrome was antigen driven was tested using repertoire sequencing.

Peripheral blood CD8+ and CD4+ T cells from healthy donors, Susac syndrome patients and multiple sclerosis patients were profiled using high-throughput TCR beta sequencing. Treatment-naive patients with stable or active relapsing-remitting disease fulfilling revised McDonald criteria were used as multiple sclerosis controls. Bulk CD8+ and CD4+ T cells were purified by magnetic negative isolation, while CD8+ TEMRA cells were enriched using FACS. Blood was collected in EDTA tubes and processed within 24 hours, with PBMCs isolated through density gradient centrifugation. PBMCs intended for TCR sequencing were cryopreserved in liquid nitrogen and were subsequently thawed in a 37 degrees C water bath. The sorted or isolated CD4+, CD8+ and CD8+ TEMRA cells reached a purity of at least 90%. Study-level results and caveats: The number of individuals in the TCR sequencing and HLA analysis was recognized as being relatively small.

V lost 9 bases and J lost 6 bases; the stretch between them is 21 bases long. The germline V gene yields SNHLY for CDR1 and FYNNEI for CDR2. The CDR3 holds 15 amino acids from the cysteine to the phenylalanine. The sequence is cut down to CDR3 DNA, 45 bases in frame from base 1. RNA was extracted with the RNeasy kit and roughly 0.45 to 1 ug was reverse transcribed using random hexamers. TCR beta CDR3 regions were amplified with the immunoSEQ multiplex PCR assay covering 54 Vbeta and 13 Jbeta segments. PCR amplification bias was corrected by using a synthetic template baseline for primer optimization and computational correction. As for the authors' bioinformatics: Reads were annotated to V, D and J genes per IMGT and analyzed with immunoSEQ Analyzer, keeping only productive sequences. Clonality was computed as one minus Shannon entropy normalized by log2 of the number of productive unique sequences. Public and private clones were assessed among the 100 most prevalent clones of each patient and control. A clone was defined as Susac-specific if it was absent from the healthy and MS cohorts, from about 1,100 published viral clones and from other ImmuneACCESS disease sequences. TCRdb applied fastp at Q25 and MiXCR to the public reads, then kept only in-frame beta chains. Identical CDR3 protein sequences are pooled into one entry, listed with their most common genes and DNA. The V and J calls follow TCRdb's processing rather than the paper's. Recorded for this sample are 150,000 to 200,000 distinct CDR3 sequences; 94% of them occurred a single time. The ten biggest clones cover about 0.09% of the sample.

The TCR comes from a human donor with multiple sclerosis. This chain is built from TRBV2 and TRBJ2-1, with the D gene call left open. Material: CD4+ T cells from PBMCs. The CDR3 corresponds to CASSRGSPAPNEQFF. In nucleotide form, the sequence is TGTGCCAGTTCCCGTGGCAGCCCTGCCCCCAATGAGCAGTTCTTC.